This T cell receptor beta chain derives from a study of blood T cells in healthy people across ages. This CDR3 region has 14 residues. The germline V and J ends were trimmed by 3 bases and 11 bases, with 19 bases remaining between them. The use of a sample-barcoded 5' primer and a J-beta primer mix characterized a second PCR of roughly 7 to 11 cycles. TCRdb processed the 5' RACE reads anew with MiXCR; each CDR3 protein has one entry. This table holds 800,000 or so distinct CDR3 sequences, approximately 65% found once. V usage is TRBV12-3 or TRBV12-4 and J usage is TRBJ2-5; no reliable D call. The clonotype comes from a man younger than 40 in good health. What was sequenced was blood. CDR3 nucleotide sequence: TGTGCCAGCAGTTTCTCGCAGAACCACAATGAGCAGTACTTC. Translated, it gives CASSFSQNHNEQYF.